Listed below are T cell receptor beta chains from one sample, sequenced in a study of shared clonotypes between healthy human individuals. The data were produced by immunoSEQ multiplex PCR, yet TCRdb's version contains in-frame clones alone and is incomplete. The repertoire holds some 680,000 clones, around 78% seen once, with around 2% in the top ten. Sequenced material: memory CD4+ T cells sorted from blood. All receptors derive from a woman under 40 in good health. CDR3s include the opening cysteine and the closing phenylalanine or tryptophan. Fields, in order: V gene, J gene, D gene, clone size, CDR3 protein, CDR3 DNA. A D gene is named only where the DNA matches it firmly. Where a row states a size, it is once, few, many or the class of an expanded clone; other rows omit it.

v_call: TRBV5-1
j_call: TRBJ2-3
d_call: TRBD2
clone_size: many
cdr3_aa: CASSPGTITDTQYF
cdr3_nt: TGCGCCAGCAGCCCCGGGACTATCACAGATACGCAGTATTTT

v_call: TRBV28
j_call: TRBJ1-5
d_call: NA
clone_size: NA
cdr3_aa: CASRRIGGYQPQHF
cdr3_nt: TGTGCCAGCAGGCGAATCGGGGGATATCAGCCCCAGCATTTT

v_call: TRBV11-2
j_call: TRBJ2-2
d_call: TRBD2
clone_size: NA
cdr3_aa: CASSSSGRRWAGELFF
cdr3_nt: TGTGCCAGCAGCTCTAGCGGGAGGCGATGGGCCGGGGAGCTGTTTTTT

v_call: TRBV5-6
j_call: TRBJ2-5
d_call: NA
clone_size: few
cdr3_aa: CASSLNTLGGKQETQYF
cdr3_nt: TGTGCCAGCAGCTTGAACACACTAGGTGGAAAACAAGAGACCCAGTACTTC

v_call: TRBV11-2
j_call: TRBJ2-2
d_call: TRBD1
clone_size: NA
cdr3_aa: CASSSQGLGASGELFF
cdr3_nt: TGTGCCAGCAGCTCACAGGGGTTAGGGGCTTCCGGGGAGCTGTTTTTT

v_call: TRBV14
j_call: TRBJ2-5
d_call: NA
clone_size: few
cdr3_aa: CASSAGQVTQYF
cdr3_nt: TGTGCCAGCAGCGCAGGGCAGGTGACCCAGTACTTC

v_call: TRBV7-3
j_call: TRBJ2-1
d_call: TRBD2
clone_size: NA
cdr3_aa: CASSLTTLAGGKEMKYNEQFF
cdr3_nt: TGTGCCAGCAGCTTAACCACACTGGCGGGAGGTAAAGAAATGAAGTACAATGAGCAGTTCTTC

v_call: TRBV7-6
j_call: TRBJ1-3
d_call: NA
clone_size: NA
cdr3_aa: CASSLAPAGANTIYF
cdr3_nt: TGTGCCAGCAGCTTAGCGCCGGCAGGGGCTAACACCATATATTTT

v_call: TRBV7-9
j_call: TRBJ1-2
d_call: TRBD1
clone_size: NA
cdr3_aa: CASSLVQWQGAARGYTF
cdr3_nt: TGTGCCAGCAGCTTAGTTCAGTGGCAGGGGGCAGCTCGGGGCTACACCTTC

v_call: TRBV19
j_call: TRBJ1-4
d_call: TRBD1
clone_size: NA
cdr3_aa: CASSIPGQGRANEKLFF
cdr3_nt: TGTGCCAGTAGTATACCGGGACAGGGAAGGGCTAATGAAAAACTGTTTTTT

v_call: TRBV21-1
j_call: TRBJ1-5
d_call: NA
clone_size: NA
cdr3_aa: CASSKTWDRGAGNQPQHF
cdr3_nt: TGTGCCAGCAGCAAAACATGGGACAGGGGAGCGGGCAATCAGCCCCAGCATTTT

v_call: TRBV5-5
j_call: TRBJ2-7
d_call: TRBD2
clone_size: NA
cdr3_aa: CASSLAGSGISYEQYF
cdr3_nt: TGTGCCAGCAGCTTGGCGGGTAGCGGGATCTCCTACGAGCAGTACTTC

v_call: TRBV15
j_call: TRBJ2-1
d_call: NA
clone_size: NA
cdr3_aa: CATSRVGVTYLFF
cdr3_nt: TGTGCCACCAGCAGAGTTGGTGTAACATATCTGTTCTTC

v_call: TRBV6-1
j_call: TRBJ1-4
d_call: NA
clone_size: NA
cdr3_aa: CASSVTTPTNEKLFF
cdr3_nt: TGTGCCAGCAGCGTCACCACCCCAACTAATGAAAAACTGTTTTTT

v_call: TRBV28
j_call: TRBJ1-2
d_call: NA
clone_size: NA
cdr3_aa: CASSLRGGGYTF
cdr3_nt: TGTGCCAGCAGTTTGCGGGGTGGGGGCTACACCTTC

v_call: TRBV11-2
j_call: TRBJ1-4
d_call: NA
clone_size: many
cdr3_aa: CASSLIRAEKLFF
cdr3_nt: TGTGCCAGCAGCTTAATCAGGGCCGAAAAACTGTTTTTT

v_call: TRBV19
j_call: TRBJ2-7
d_call: NA
clone_size: NA
cdr3_aa: CASSIGRTPEQYF
cdr3_nt: TGTGCCAGTAGTATAGGGAGGACACCCGAGCAGTACTTC

v_call: TRBV7-2
j_call: TRBJ1-2
d_call: NA
clone_size: few
cdr3_aa: CASSPDGNYGYTF
cdr3_nt: TGTGCCAGCAGCCCGGACGGAAACTATGGCTACACCTTC

v_call: TRBV11-1
j_call: TRBJ2-3
d_call: NA
clone_size: few
cdr3_aa: CASSLRGTDTQYF
cdr3_nt: TGTGCCAGCAGCCTGAGAGGCACAGATACGCAGTATTTT

v_call: TRBV19
j_call: TRBJ2-4
d_call: NA
clone_size: NA
cdr3_aa: CASSRTGSTAKNIQYF
cdr3_nt: TGTGCCAGTAGTCGTACAGGGTCAACAGCCAAAAACATTCAGTACTTC

v_call: TRBV7-3
j_call: TRBJ1-1
d_call: NA
clone_size: NA
cdr3_aa: CASSSQRDTEAFF
cdr3_nt: TGTGCCAGCAGCTCTCAGAGGGACACTGAAGCTTTCTTT

v_call: TRBV5-1
j_call: TRBJ1-1
d_call: NA
clone_size: NA
cdr3_aa: CASSLNGDPGAFF
cdr3_nt: TGCGCCAGCAGCTTGAATGGAGACCCGGGGGCTTTCTTT

v_call: TRBV7-2
j_call: TRBJ2-5
d_call: NA
clone_size: few
cdr3_aa: CASSLGGPQETQYF
cdr3_nt: TGTGCCAGCAGCTTAGGTGGGCCTCAAGAGACCCAGTACTTC

v_call: TRBV28
j_call: TRBJ2-5
d_call: TRBD1
clone_size: NA
cdr3_aa: CASSRWVIRDREEWTQYF
cdr3_nt: TGTGCCAGCAGTAGGTGGGTGATCCGGGACAGAGAGGAGTGGACCCAGTACTTC

v_call: TRBV27
j_call: TRBJ1-2
d_call: TRBD1
clone_size: NA
cdr3_aa: CASSLQGARGGYTF
cdr3_nt: TGTGCCAGCAGTCTACAGGGGGCTCGCGGTGGCTACACCTTC

v_call: TRBV30
j_call: TRBJ2-3
d_call: TRBD1
clone_size: NA
cdr3_aa: CAWINRGQSTDTQYF
cdr3_nt: TGTGCCTGGATCAACAGGGGCCAGAGCACAGATACGCAGTATTTT

v_call: TRBV4-2
j_call: TRBJ2-1
d_call: TRBD2
clone_size: NA
cdr3_aa: CASSQSNGGSLDEQFF
cdr3_nt: TGTGCCAGCAGTCAATCCAATGGCGGGAGTCTGGATGAGCAGTTCTTC

v_call: TRBV28
j_call: TRBJ1-1
d_call: NA
clone_size: few
cdr3_aa: CASKGPSATEAFF
cdr3_nt: TGTGCCAGCAAGGGACCCTCGGCCACTGAAGCTTTCTTT

v_call: TRBV6-6
j_call: TRBJ1-2
d_call: NA
clone_size: few
cdr3_aa: CASSYSSGAGGYTF
cdr3_nt: TGTGCCAGCAGTTACTCCTCGGGGGCTGGTGGCTACACCTTC

v_call: TRBV6-5
j_call: TRBJ2-7
d_call: NA
clone_size: NA
cdr3_aa: CASSTTDLYEQYF
cdr3_nt: TGTGCCAGCAGTACAACGGACCTTTACGAGCAGTACTTC

v_call: TRBV18
j_call: TRBJ2-7
d_call: TRBD1
clone_size: NA
cdr3_aa: CASSLGTGPSYEQYF
cdr3_nt: TGTGCCAGCTCACTCGGGACAGGCCCCTCCTACGAGCAGTACTTC

v_call: TRBV6-5
j_call: TRBJ2-1
d_call: NA
clone_size: few
cdr3_aa: CASSYVGTAYNEQFF
cdr3_nt: TGTGCCAGCAGTTACGTCGGGACCGCGTACAATGAGCAGTTCTTC

v_call: TRBV29-1
j_call: TRBJ1-1
d_call: NA
clone_size: NA
cdr3_aa: CSGGSPNTEAFF
cdr3_nt: TGCAGCGGGGGGTCGCCTAACACTGAAGCTTTCTTT

v_call: TRBV27
j_call: TRBJ2-7
d_call: NA
clone_size: NA
cdr3_aa: CASSSRTTYEQYF
cdr3_nt: TGTGCCAGCAGTTCCCGGACCACCTACGAGCAGTACTTC

v_call: TRBV19
j_call: TRBJ2-1
d_call: TRBD2
clone_size: NA
cdr3_aa: CASSMRSGSSYNEQFF
cdr3_nt: TGTGCCAGTAGTATGCGGAGCGGGAGCTCCTACAATGAGCAGTTCTTC

v_call: TRBV10-2
j_call: TRBJ1-2
d_call: TRBD1
clone_size: NA
cdr3_aa: CASTRQGGGGYTF
cdr3_nt: TGCGCCAGCACTCGACAGGGAGGCGGGGGCTACACCTTC

v_call: TRBV28
j_call: TRBJ2-5
d_call: NA
clone_size: NA
cdr3_aa: CASSFGGSGQETQYF
cdr3_nt: TGTGCCAGCAGTTTTGGGGGAAGTGGCCAAGAGACCCAGTACTTC

v_call: TRBV5-1
j_call: TRBJ1-4
d_call: NA
clone_size: few
cdr3_aa: CASSLSRGGDEKLFF
cdr3_nt: TGCGCCAGCAGCTTATCCCGGGGCGGCGATGAAAAACTGTTTTTT

v_call: TRBV5-1
j_call: TRBJ2-3
d_call: NA
clone_size: few
cdr3_aa: CASSPAVYSGTDTQYF
cdr3_nt: TGCGCCAGCAGCCCCGCGGTATATTCGGGCACAGATACGCAGTATTTT

v_call: TRBV5-1
j_call: TRBJ2-7
d_call: TRBD1
clone_size: NA
cdr3_aa: CASSLLQGAYEQYF
cdr3_nt: TGCGCCAGCAGCTTGTTACAGGGGGCTTACGAGCAGTACTTC

v_call: TRBV5-1
j_call: TRBJ2-3
d_call: TRBD2
clone_size: NA
cdr3_aa: CASRATLAGGPFDTQYF
cdr3_nt: TGCGCCAGCAGGGCAACACTAGCGGGAGGGCCTTTTGATACGCAGTATTTT

v_call: TRBV27
j_call: TRBJ2-7
d_call: NA
clone_size: NA
cdr3_aa: CASSLKRGLGSHEQYF
cdr3_nt: TGTGCCAGCAGTTTGAAAAGAGGTCTTGGGTCCCACGAGCAGTACTTC

v_call: TRBV27
j_call: TRBJ1-1
d_call: NA
clone_size: NA
cdr3_aa: CASSLWSGGSMNTEAFF
cdr3_nt: TGTGCCAGCAGTTTATGGTCCGGGGGGAGCATGAACACTGAAGCTTTCTTT

v_call: TRBV5-1
j_call: TRBJ2-1
d_call: NA
clone_size: NA
cdr3_aa: CASSLEGWDGEQFF
cdr3_nt: TGCGCCAGCAGCTTGGAGGGTTGGGACGGGGAGCAGTTCTTC

v_call: TRBV2
j_call: TRBJ2-3
d_call: NA
clone_size: NA
cdr3_aa: CASSRTSRTDTQYF
cdr3_nt: TGTGCCAGCAGTAGGACGAGCCGCACAGATACGCAGTATTTT

v_call: TRBV7-9
j_call: TRBJ2-3
d_call: TRBD2
clone_size: few
cdr3_aa: CASSGRGSGSHSDTQYF
cdr3_nt: TGTGCCAGCAGCGGTCGTGGTAGCGGGAGTCACTCAGATACGCAGTATTTT

v_call: TRBV14
j_call: TRBJ1-2
d_call: TRBD1
clone_size: NA
cdr3_aa: CASSQGTGHYGYTF
cdr3_nt: TGTGCCAGCAGCCAAGGGACAGGCCACTATGGCTACACCTTC

v_call: TRBV5-4
j_call: TRBJ1-3
d_call: TRBD1
clone_size: NA
cdr3_aa: CASSRDRGNTIYF
cdr3_nt: TGTGCCAGCAGCCGGGACAGAGGAAACACCATATATTTT

v_call: TRBV5-4
j_call: TRBJ2-3
d_call: TRBD2
clone_size: NA
cdr3_aa: CASSKRLAGPSQYF
cdr3_nt: TGTGCCAGCAGCAAGAGACTAGCGGGCCCCTCGCAGTATTTT

v_call: TRBV4-1
j_call: TRBJ1-3
d_call: NA
clone_size: NA
cdr3_aa: CASSQGLAGASGNTIYF
cdr3_nt: TGCGCCAGCAGCCAAGGGTTGGCAGGGGCGTCTGGAAACACCATATATTTT

v_call: TRBV7-9
j_call: TRBJ2-7
d_call: NA
clone_size: many
cdr3_aa: CASSPRGAYEQYF
cdr3_nt: TGTGCCAGCAGCCCCCGGGGCGCGTACGAGCAGTACTTC

v_call: TRBV20-1
j_call: TRBJ2-1
d_call: NA
clone_size: NA
cdr3_aa: CSARSSAEQFF
cdr3_nt: TGCAGTGCTAGAAGCTCAGCTGAGCAGTTCTTC

v_call: TRBV2
j_call: TRBJ1-4
d_call: NA
clone_size: once
cdr3_aa: CASSQPPVVGVEKLFF
cdr3_nt: TGTGCCAGCAGTCAGCCCCCGGTAGTCGGGGTTGAAAAACTGTTTTTT

v_call: TRBV25-1
j_call: TRBJ2-1
d_call: NA
clone_size: few
cdr3_aa: CASSKQGWDEQFF
cdr3_nt: TGTGCCAGCAGTAAACAGGGTTGGGATGAGCAGTTCTTC

v_call: TRBV28
j_call: TRBJ1-2
d_call: NA
clone_size: NA
cdr3_aa: CASSFGYRVDYGYTF
cdr3_nt: TGTGCCAGCAGTTTTGGCTACAGGGTGGACTATGGCTACACCTTC

v_call: TRBV10-1
j_call: TRBJ2-3
d_call: NA
clone_size: NA
cdr3_aa: CASSVQRSTDTQYF
cdr3_nt: TGCGCCAGCAGTGTTCAGCGGAGCACAGATACGCAGTATTTT